This T cell receptor beta chain was captured in a study of cytomegalovirus exposure and HLA in healthy donors. In nominal health when sampled, donors likely had unrecorded immune exposures nonetheless. Study results and caveats: Most subjects' HLA-A and HLA-B alleles were reportedly predicted from TCR beta sequences. Evidence from a later analysis indicated that most CMV-associated TCR beta chains looked HLA-restricted. It was reported in a later analysis that an Asian-associated ancestry cluster showed fewer N-insertions than the 666-donor mean.

Amplification used 60 Vbeta primers and 13 Jbeta primers. Method: immunoSEQ multiplex PCR; TCRdb's copy keeps in-frame clones and lacks some. The table lists about 110,000 clones, approximately 83% of them singletons. The CDR3 spans 14 residues. Trimming pared 10 bases from V and 4 bases from J, leaving 19 bases between. Germline-derived CDR1 and CDR2 are MDHEN and SYDVKM. Points on this clone: What it binds is not known.

The genes are TRBV28 and TRBJ1-1; weak D call: TRBD1 (6 bases). The source material was PBMCs. The receptor was isolated from a man aged 40-49 years in good health and CMV-seronegative. CDR3 coding DNA: TGTGCCATTCGCCTCGGACAGTTGGGCACTGAAGCTTTCTTT. Amino acid sequence: CAIRLGQLGTEAFF.